The 30 T cell receptor beta chains listed next were all sequenced from one sample in a study of blood T cell repertoires in COVID-19. Clones were sequenced by immunoSEQ multiplex PCR, and TCRdb holds only the in-frame ones, with some missing. The table includes 95,000 to 150,000 clones, about 80% detected once. The sequenced sample was peripheral blood. The receptors stem from a human donor in a cohort sampled during active COVID-19.

This clone was seen just once. The chain combines TRBV4-3 with TRBJ2-6; a weak D match, TRBD1 (6 bases). CDR1 LGHNA and CDR2 YSLEER come from the germline V gene. This CDR3 spans 18 amino acids. Trimming stripped 0 bases from V and 0 bases from J, with 12 bases between. The CDR3, as DNA: TGCGCCAGCAGCCAAGATGTACAGGGTAGCTCTGGGGCCAACGTCCTGACTTTC. It specifies CASSQDVQGSSGANVLTF.

The chain recombines TRBV27 with TRBJ2-3, with 13 nucleotides matching TRBD2. Per germline, CDR1 MNHEY and CDR2 SMNVEV (reference sequence). This CDR3 is built from 16 residues. V trimming: 5 bases; J trimming: 2 bases; junction bases outside the gene matches: 4. The CDR3 nucleotides read TGTGCCAGCAGTCGGGGGACTAGCGGGATCACAGATACGCAGTATTTT. As protein: CASSRGTSGITDTQYF.

This clone is a singleton in its sample. The chain employs TRBV5-6 and TRBJ2-3, with 9 bases fitting TRBD2. The CDR3 is 18 amino acids. J was trimmed by 1 base and V by 1 base; bases with no gene match: 10. Germline-derived CDR1 and CDR2 are SGHDT and YYEEEE. CDR3 nucleotide sequence: TGTGCCAGCAGCTTGCCTAGCGGGGACTTAATACGCACAGATACGCAGTATTTT. This sequence encodes CASSLPSGDLIRTDTQYF.

The rearrangement uses TRBV4-3 and TRBJ1-2; 8 bases line up with TRBD1. The V gene end was trimmed by 0 bases and the J gene end by 3 bases; junction bases not matched to a gene: 6. CDR1 is LGHNA, CDR2 YSLEER, per germline. The CDR3 is 16 residues long. In nucleotides, the CDR3 is TGCGCCAGCAGCCAAGAAGCCCAGGGGGCATACTATGGCTACACCTTC. It yields the protein CASSQEAQGAYYGYTF.

This clone showed up just a few times. The chain joins TRBV9 to TRBJ2-5, with D possibly matching TRBD1 (7 bases). V gave up 5 bases and J gave up 2 bases, with 16 bases separating them. The CDR3 covers 15 residues. Germline V gives CDR1 SGDLS, CDR2 YYNGEE. The CDR3 bases are TGTGCCAGCAGTGAAACAGGGGACTCTCAAGAGACCCAGTACTTC. This sequence encodes CASSETGDSQETQYF.

The chain joins TRBV4-1 to TRBJ2-1; TRBD2 matches 15 bases. The germline gives CDR1 MGHRA, CDR2 YSYEKL. The CDR3 runs 18 residues. J lost 9 bases, V lost 4 bases, and 13 bases had no gene match. The CDR3 bases are TGCGCCAGCAGCCGCGGACTAGCGGGAGGGCTACTCGTGGTTGAGCAGTTCTTC. Its protein product is CASSRGLAGGLLVVEQFF.

The chain couples TRBV10-3 to TRBJ1-4; 10 bases align to TRBD1. The CDR3 is made up of 14 amino acids. CDR1 is ENHRY and CDR2 is SYGVKD in the germline V gene. V shed 3 bases and J 8 bases; nucleotides not matched to a gene: 3. Written as DNA, the CDR3 is TGTGCCATCAGTGACAGGACAGGGGGGGAAAAACTGTTTTTT. Its protein is CAISDRTGGEKLFF.

V is TRBV6-6 and J is TRBJ2-1; TRBD1 matches at 9 bases. CDR1 and CDR2 (germline): MNHNY, SVGAGI (reference sequence). V dropped 6 bases and J dropped 2; count of bases not matched to a gene: 5. This CDR3 region has 15 residues. CDR3 coding DNA: TGTGCCAGCAGCTCGGGACAGGGTACCTACAATGAGCAGTTCTTC. Its protein is CASSSGQGTYNEQFF.

The rearrangement uses TRBV7-8 and TRBJ1-6, with D hard to call. CDR1 is SGHVS and CDR2 is FQNEAQ in the germline V gene. This CDR3 comprises 15 residues. Between the trimmed V and J ends, which lost 6 bases and 5 bases, there was a span of 14 bases. The CDR3 region is CASSSDKRHNSPLHF. CDR3 sequence (DNA): TGTGCCAGCAGTTCAGACAAAAGGCATAATTCACCCCTCCACTTT.

The genes are TRBV6-1 and TRBJ2-6, with 8 bases aligning to TRBD1. V was pared by 4 bases and J by 0 bases, with 5 bases of the junction left unmatched. Germline V CDR1 and CDR2: MNHNS, SASEGT. This CDR3 spans 17 amino acids. CDR3 region: CASSGTGRVSGANVLTF. In DNA, the CDR3 is TGTGCCAGCAGTGGGACAGGGAGAGTCTCTGGGGCCAACGTCCTGACTTTC.

The CDR3 spells CASSVTGLRDEQFF. CDR3 coding DNA: TGTGCCAGCAGCGTCACCGGGTTGCGGGATGAGCAGTTCTTC. The gene calls are TRBV9 and TRBJ2-1, with D maybe TRBD2 (5 bases). The V end was cut by 2 bases, the J end by 8 bases, with 14 bases between. The CDR3 runs to 14 residues. Germline V gives CDR1 SGDLS, CDR2 YYNGEE.

The chain has TRBV4-3 and TRBJ2-3; 10 bases are a match to TRBD2. V trimming: 0 bases; J trimming: 6 bases; junction bases outside the gene matches: 9. This CDR3 has 17 amino acids. Germline loops: CDR1 LGHNA, CDR2 YSLEER. Here the CDR3 DNA reads TGCGCCAGCAGCCAAGATTCGAGCGGGAGGGCGGGGGATACGCAGTATTTT. It yields the protein CASSQDSSGRAGDTQYF.

The rearrangement joins TRBV12-5 to TRBJ2-2, with D unclear. Germline CDR1 LGHNT, CDR2 FRNRAP. CDR3 length: 15 amino acids. V was cut by 2 bases and J by 1 base, with 8 bases left in between. The CDR3, as DNA: TGTGCTAGTGGTTTGTCATACAAGAACACCGGGGAGCTGTTTTTT. It translates to CASGLSYKNTGELFF. The full variable domain, rest sourced from reference TRBV12-5 and TRBJ2-2, is DARVTQTPRHKVTEMGQEVTMRCQPILGHNTVFWYRQTMMQGLELLAYFRNRAPLDDSGMPKDRFSAEMPDATLATLKIQPSEPRDSAVYFCASGLSYKNTGELFFGEGSRLTVL.

This clone was detected a few times. The chain carries TRBV7-3 and TRBJ1-2; possible D gene TRBD1, 6 bases. Trimming removed 0 bases at V and 2 bases at J, with 13 bases between. The CDR3 is 16 amino acids. In germline, CDR1 is SGHTA, CDR2 FQGTGA. CDR3 DNA sequence: TGTGCCAGCAGCTTAACGTTCGTCCAGGGGAACTATGGCTACACCTTC. Protein sequence: CASSLTFVQGNYGYTF.

The chain couples TRBV28 to TRBJ2-5; 15 bases align to TRBD2. From germline, CDR1 is MDHEN and CDR2 SYDVKM. The CDR3 consists of 18 residues. The J segment lost 4 bases and the V segment lost 1 base, leaving 7 bases of the junction unmatched. Written as DNA, the CDR3 is TGTGCCAGCAGTTTATACGCGGGGACTAGCGGGAGGCCAGAGACCCAGTACTTC. This sequence encodes CASSLYAGTSGRPETQYF.

V usage is TRBV18 and J usage is TRBJ1-1; 9 bases map to TRBD1. V shed 4 bases and J 4 bases; nucleotides not matched to a gene: 10. Germline V lookup: CDR1 KGHSH, CDR2 LQKENI. The CDR3 sequence is 16 residues long. CDR3 nucleotides: TGTGCCAGCTCACAGCAATTGGAGACAGGGGGCACTGAAGCTTTCTTT. It encodes CASSQQLETGGTEAFF. Supplemented by reference TRBV18 and TRBJ1-1, the full variable domain reads NAGVMQNPRHLVRRRGQEARLRCSPMKGHSHVYWYRQLPEEGLKFMVYLQKENIIDESGMPKERFSAEFPKEGPSILRIQQVVRGDSAAYFCASSQQLETGGTEAFFGQGTRLTVV.

The count of this clone is one. The J gene is TRBJ2-3, the V gene TRBV5-4; 9 positions agree with TRBD1. Germline lookup yields CDR1 SGHNT and CDR2 YYREEE (reference sequence). This CDR3 is built from 16 residues. V was clipped by 4 bases and J by 3 bases; unmatched bases: 9. DNA for the CDR3: TGTGCCAGCAGCCCCCCCCGGGACAGGGAGACAGATACGCAGTATTTT. It specifies CASSPPRDRETDTQYF.

The CDR3 nucleotides are TGTGCCAGCAGCCCCCGGGCAGGGGCCCCAGAGACCCAGTACTTC. Its protein is CASSPRAGAPETQYF. The chain carries TRBV7-2 and TRBJ2-5, with D perhaps TRBD1 (6 bases). V was clipped by 5 bases and J by 4 bases, with 17 bases between them. Germline-derived CDR1 and CDR2 are SGHTA and FQGNSA. This CDR3 has 15 amino acids.

The V and J genes are TRBV10-3 and TRBJ2-3; TRBD2 matches at 12 bases. The CDR3 totals 14 residues. The germline gives CDR1 ENHRY, CDR2 SYGVKD. The V gene end was trimmed by 8 bases and the J gene end by 4 bases; junction bases not matched to a gene: 4. In nucleotides, the CDR3 is TGTGCCATCGGCGGGACTAGCGGGCCAGATACGCAGTATTTT. Amino acids: CAIGGTSGPDTQYF.

The table lists this clone with a few counts. The V gene is TRBV7-2, the J gene TRBJ1-2; D gene unclear. This CDR3 is 14 amino acids long. The V and J ends lost 1 base and 2 bases respectively, with 8 bases between them. Germline values: CDR1 SGHTA, CDR2 FQGNSA. The CDR3 sequence: CASSLGRGNYGYTF. The DNA for the CDR3 is TGTGCCAGCAGCTTAGGCCGGGGAAACTATGGCTACACCTTC.

The chain is built from TRBV27 and TRBJ2-7, with TRBD2 identical over 13 bases. Losses at the gene ends were 4 bases for V and 8 bases for J; bases not matched to a gene: 5. Germline V lookup: CDR1 MNHEY, CDR2 SMNVEV (reference sequence). The CDR3 spans 14 residues. The CDR3 here is CASSSRTSGSQQYF. CDR3 bases: TGTGCCAGCAGTTCCCGGACTAGCGGGAGTCAGCAGTACTTC.

The V gene is TRBV6-5, the J gene TRBJ2-5; 7 nucleotides line up with TRBD1. The J segment lost 2 bases and the V segment lost 6 bases, leaving 9 bases of the junction unmatched. The length of the CDR3 is 15 residues. Per the germline V gene, CDR1 is MNHEY and CDR2 is SVGAGI. CDR3 nucleotide sequence: TGTGCCAGCAGCGGTGGTAGGACAGGACAAGAGACCCAGTACTTC. Protein sequence: CASSGGRTGQETQYF.

The chain uses TRBV6-5 and TRBJ1-1; 7 positions match TRBD1. The germline V gene encodes CDR1 MNHEY and CDR2 SVGAGI. V trimming: 5 bases; J trimming: 9 bases; junction bases outside the gene matches: 9. This CDR3 is built from 13 residues. In DNA, the CDR3 is TGTGCCAGCAGTCGAACAACAGGGGTTAAAGCTTTCTTT. It yields the protein CASSRTTGVKAFF.

The chain has TRBV7-9 and TRBJ2-1; 9 positions match TRBD1. The CDR3 runs to 19 residues. Germline values: CDR1 SEHNR, CDR2 FQNEAQ (reference sequence). V gave up 4 bases and J gave up 4 bases; unmatched junction bases: 17. CDR3 protein: CASSSPADRGGSAYNEQFF. The CDR3 region has the DNA TGTGCCAGCAGCTCACCCGCGGACAGGGGTGGTTCGGCGTACAATGAGCAGTTCTTC.

V is TRBV6-5 and J is TRBJ1-2; a weak D match, TRBD1 (5 bases). The CDR3 is made up of 14 amino acids. The V end was cut by 5 bases, the J end by 8 bases, with 18 bases between. Germline lookup yields CDR1 MNHEY and CDR2 SVGAGI. CDR3 protein: CASSTDLTVSGYTF. CDR3 nucleotides: TGTGCCAGCAGTACCGACTTGACAGTCTCCGGCTACACCTTC.

The chain recombines TRBV5-4 with TRBJ2-3; 10 bases align to TRBD1. Germline V gene sequence: CDR1 SGHNT, CDR2 YYREEE (reference sequence). The V segment lost 4 bases and the J segment 6 bases; nucleotides outside the gene matches: 5. CDR3 length: 14 residues. DNA of the CDR3: TGTGCCAGCAGCCCAGGGACAGGGGCGGATACGCAGTATTTT. It specifies CASSPGTGADTQYF. Full variable domain (missing parts from reference TRBV5-4 and TRBJ2-3): ETGVTQSPTHLIKTRGQQVTLRCSSQSGHNTVSWYQQALGQGPQFIFQYYREEENGRGNFPPRFSGLQFPNYSSELNVNALELDDSALYLCASSPGTGADTQYFGPGTRLTVL.

V usage is TRBV28 and J usage is TRBJ1-6, with TRBD1 matching over 7 bases. Trimming took 2 bases from V and 7 from J; bases not matched to a gene: 2. Germline V gives CDR1 MDHEN, CDR2 SYDVKM. This CDR3 region has 14 residues. The CDR3 nucleotides read TGTGCCAGCAGTTTAGAACAGGGGAATTCACCCCTCCACTTT. It codes for CASSLEQGNSPLHF. The variable domain in full, with the rest retrieved from reference TRBV28 and TRBJ1-6, is DVKVTQSSRYLVKRTGEKVFLECVQDMDHENMFWYRQDPGLGLRLIYFSYDVKMKEKGDIPEGYSVSREKKERFSLILESASTNQTSMYLCASSLEQGNSPLHFGNGTRLTVT.

V usage is TRBV7-2 and J usage is TRBJ2-7; TRBD2 matches 8 bases. With 4 bases clipped from V and 6 bases from J, the junction kept 14 bases outside the gene matches. Germline CDR1 reads SGHTA; CDR2 reads FQGNSA. The CDR3 spans 16 residues. CDR3 DNA: TGTGCCAGCAGCTCATCCCTAGGGGCGGGGGGCGGCGAGCAGTACTTC. Amino acid sequence: CASSSSLGAGGGEQYF.

This chain connects TRBV11-2 to TRBJ2-7, with 8 bases aligning to TRBD2. The CDR3 extends over 17 amino acids. Trimming cost V 0 bases and J 1 base; bases outside gene matches: 8. Germline assignment: CDR1 SGHAT and CDR2 FQNNGV. Here the CDR3 DNA reads TGTGCCAGCAGCTTAGATAGCGGTGGCGGGGGGTCCTACGAGCAGTACTTC. It is translated as CASSLDSGGGGSYEQYF.

The chain links TRBV30 to TRBJ2-7, with no clear D. V was clipped by 1 base and J by 6 bases, with 7 bases between them. Germline-derived CDR1 and CDR2 are GTSNPN and SVGIG (reference sequence). The CDR3 has 11 residues. The CDR3 sequence: CAWSAKLEQYF. The CDR3 DNA reads as TGTGCCTGGAGTGCAAAACTCGAGCAGTACTTC.